Sequencing of this T cell receptor (beta chain) was carried out in a study of T cell changes during pregnancy in multiple sclerosis. There are a few counts of this clone. The method was immunoSEQ multiplex PCR; TCRdb's version includes in-frame clones alone and lacks a portion of them. The repertoire holds under 45,000 clones, about 87% seen once, with 1.2% in the top ten. This TCR came from a female donor with multiple sclerosis, enrolled in a pregnancy study. Sequences were derived from CD4+ T cells from peripheral blood mononuclear cells, sampled in the second trimester of pregnancy.

The CDR3 bases are TGTGCCTGGAGTATCCCGACAGGCCTCTATCAGCCCCAGCATTTT. Protein: CAWSIPTGLYQPQHF. This sequence joins TRBV30 and TRBJ1-5, with a weak D call TRBD1 (6 bases). Per germline, CDR1 GTSNPN and CDR2 SVGIG (reference sequence). Trimming removed 2 bases from V and 5 bases from J, with 16 bases in between. The CDR3 spans 15 residues.